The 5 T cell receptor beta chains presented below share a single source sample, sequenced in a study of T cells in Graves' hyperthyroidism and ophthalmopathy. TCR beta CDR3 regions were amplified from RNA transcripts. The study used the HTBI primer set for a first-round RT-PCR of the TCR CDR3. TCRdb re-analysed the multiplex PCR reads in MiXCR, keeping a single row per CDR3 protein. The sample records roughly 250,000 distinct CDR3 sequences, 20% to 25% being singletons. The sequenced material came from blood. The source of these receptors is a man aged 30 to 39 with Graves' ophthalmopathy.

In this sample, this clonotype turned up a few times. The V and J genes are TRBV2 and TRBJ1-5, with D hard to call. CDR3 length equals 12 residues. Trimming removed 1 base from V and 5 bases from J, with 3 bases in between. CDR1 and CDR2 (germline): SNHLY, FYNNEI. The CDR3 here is CASSEGYQPQHF. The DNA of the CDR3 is TGTGCCAGCAGTGAAGGCTATCAGCCCCAGCATTTT.

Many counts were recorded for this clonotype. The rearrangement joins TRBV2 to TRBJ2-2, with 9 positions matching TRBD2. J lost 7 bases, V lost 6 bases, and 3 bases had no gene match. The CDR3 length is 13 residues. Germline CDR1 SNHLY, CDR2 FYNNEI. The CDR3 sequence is CASRREGHGELFF. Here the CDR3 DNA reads TGTGCCAGCAGGCGGGAGGGCCACGGGGAGCTGTTTTTT.

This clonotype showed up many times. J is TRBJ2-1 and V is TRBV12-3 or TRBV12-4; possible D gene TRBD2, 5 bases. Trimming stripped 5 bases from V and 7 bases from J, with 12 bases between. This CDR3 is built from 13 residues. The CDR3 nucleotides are TGTGCCAGCAGTCGCAAACTAGGGAATGAGCAGTTCTTC. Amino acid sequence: CASSRKLGNEQFF.

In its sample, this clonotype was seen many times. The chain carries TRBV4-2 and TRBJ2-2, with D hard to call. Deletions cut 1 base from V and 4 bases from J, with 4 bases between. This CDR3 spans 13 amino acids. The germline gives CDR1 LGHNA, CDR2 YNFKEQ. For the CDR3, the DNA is TGTGCCAGCAGCCAAGGGATCACCGGGGAGCTGTTTTTT. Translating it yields CASSQGITGELFF.

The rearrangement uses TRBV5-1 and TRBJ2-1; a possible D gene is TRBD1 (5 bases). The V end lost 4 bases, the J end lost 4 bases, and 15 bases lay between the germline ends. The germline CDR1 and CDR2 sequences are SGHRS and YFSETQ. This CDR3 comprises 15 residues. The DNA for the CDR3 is TGCGCCAGCAGCGCCCCCCCCCAGGGTTACAATGAGCAGTTCTTC. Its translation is CASSAPPQGYNEQFF.